The 24 T cell receptor beta chains in this list originate from one sample, sequenced in a study of blood T cell repertoires in COVID-19. TCRdb's table, derived via immunoSEQ multiplex PCR, lists solely in-frame clones and lacks some. Here the sample spans 300,000 to 350,000 clones, roughly 87% being singletons. The sample taken for sequencing was peripheral blood. The receptors originated from a man in his thirties or forties with COVID-19, enrolled during active disease.

This chain connects TRBV18 to TRBJ2-2; D may be TRBD1 (6 bases). Germline loops: CDR1 KGHSH, CDR2 LQKENI. The V gene lost 6 bases and the J gene lost 1 base, with 12 bases spanning the gap. The CDR3 length is 15 residues. CDR3 in DNA: TGTGCCAGCTCCCCGGACAGACTGAACACCGGGGAGCTGTTTTTT. Translation gives CASSPDRLNTGELFF.

The V call is TRBV7-2, the J call TRBJ1-2; D ambiguous. The ends were cut back, 0 bases at V and 3 bases at J, with 11 bases in the middle. Germline V gene sequence: CDR1 SGHTA, CDR2 FQGNSA. The CDR3 loop spans 15 amino acids. This chain's CDR3 is CASSLAWAEDYGYTF. The CDR3 DNA reads TGTGCCAGCAGCTTAGCTTGGGCAGAAGACTATGGCTACACCTTC.

The rearrangement uses TRBV11-3 and TRBJ2-1; D is perhaps TRBD2 (6 bases). This CDR3 has 18 residues. Trimming took 0 bases from V and 5 from J, leaving 20 bases between them. Per germline, CDR1 SGHNT and CDR2 YENEEA. The CDR3 bases are TGTGCCAGCAGCTTAGATCAGGGTGGGACTTTCTCGGACAATGAGCAGTTCTTC. Its protein is CASSLDQGGTFSDNEQFF.

The chain recombines TRBV5-1 with TRBJ2-1; 9 nucleotides line up with TRBD2. CDR1 and CDR2 from the germline V gene are SGHRS and YFSETQ. The junction had 6 bases not matched to a gene; V was cut back by 5 bases and J by 0 bases. There are 16 residues in the CDR3. CDR3 coding DNA: TGCGCCAGCAGACAGACTAGCGGAAGCTCCTACAATGAGCAGTTCTTC. Translation: CASRQTSGSSYNEQFF.

This clone appeared once. The rearrangement links TRBV7-2 to TRBJ2-6; 11 bases are a match to TRBD1. The CDR3 has 18 residues. With V trimmed by 5 bases and J by 4 bases, 10 bases remained unmatched. CDR1 SGHTA and CDR2 FQGNSA come from the germline V gene. In DNA, the CDR3 is TGTGCCAGCAGCGTAGGGACAGGGGGACCGGGGGGGGCCAACGTCCTGACTTTC. The encoded protein is CASSVGTGGPGGANVLTF.

This clone appeared once. CDR3 residues: CASSGRGSYEQYF. CDR3 nucleotide sequence: TGTGCCAGCAGCGGAAGAGGTAGCTACGAGCAGTACTTC. V and J are TRBV14 and TRBJ2-7; no firm D call. Germline CDR1 is SGHDN and CDR2 is FVKESK. Trimming removed 5 bases from V and 3 bases from J, with 11 bases in between. The CDR3 has 13 amino acids.

This clone was observed a handful of times. The chain has TRBV27 and TRBJ2-5, with TRBD1 matching 9 bases. With V trimmed by 8 bases and J by 0 bases, 4 bases remained unmatched. This CDR3 is 14 amino acids long. Germline lookup yields CDR1 MNHEY and CDR2 SMNVEV (reference sequence). CDR3 DNA sequence: TGTGCCAGCGCGGACAGGGGCCACCAAGAGACCCAGTACTTC. Encoded protein: CASADRGHQETQYF.

The chain is built from TRBV4-3 and TRBJ2-1, with TRBD2 matching over 9 bases. The V gene's germline CDR1 is LGHNA and CDR2 YSLEER. After removal of 1 base from V and 5 bases from J, the junction contained 3 bases not matched to a gene. The length of the CDR3 is 15 residues. CDR3 region: CASSQGGGAHNEQFF. The CDR3 coding sequence is TGCGCCAGCAGCCAAGGCGGGGGGGCCCACAATGAGCAGTTCTTC.

The rearrangement links TRBV19 to TRBJ1-4; D unclear. This CDR3 spans 14 amino acids. The ends were cut back, 5 bases at V and 4 bases at J, with 11 bases in the middle. Germline V lookup: CDR1 LNHDA, CDR2 SQIVND (reference sequence). CDR3 amino acids: CASSLQAFNEKLFF. In nucleotides, the CDR3 is TGTGCCAGTAGTCTCCAGGCATTTAATGAAAAACTGTTTTTT.

The chain is built from TRBV21-1 and TRBJ2-7; the table assigns TRBD2, which was not confirmed against the DNA. TRBV21-1 is assigned pseudogene status. CDR3 length equals 20 residues. Written as DNA, the CDR3 is TGTGCCAGCAGCACCTCACAGGAGCTCCTCGGACTAGCGGGAATCAACGAGCAGTACTTC. Encoded protein: CASSTSQELLGLAGINEQYF.

V is TRBV4-1 and J is TRBJ2-3, with 12 bases identical to TRBD2. The germline gives CDR1 MGHRA, CDR2 YSYEKL. The CDR3 is 17 residues long. V lost 0 bases, J lost 3 bases, and 4 bases stayed unmatched. The CDR3 coding sequence is TGCGCCAGCAGCCAAGATCACCTAGCGGGGGGGACAGATACGCAGTATTTT. Translated, it gives CASSQDHLAGGTDTQYF.

The chain carries TRBV2 and TRBJ2-7; D is uncertain. CDR1 is SNHLY and CDR2 is FYNNEI in the germline V gene. Trimming stripped 4 bases from V and 0 bases from J, with 10 bases between. This CDR3 contains 14 residues. The CDR3 sequence is CASSASASSYEQYF. CDR3 DNA sequence: TGTGCCAGCAGTGCGTCAGCGAGCTCCTACGAGCAGTACTTC. The whole variable domain, remainder taken from reference TRBV2 and TRBJ2-7, is EPEVTQTPSHQVTQMGQEVILRCVPISNHLYFYWYRQILGQKVEFLVSFYNNEISEKSEIFDDQFSVERPDGSNFTLKIRSTKLEDSAMYFCASSASASSYEQYFGPGTRLTVT.

The chain links TRBV28 to TRBJ2-7, with TRBD2 matching over 8 bases. The V and J ends lost 7 bases and 0 bases, in that order; junction bases with no gene match: 5. The CDR3 runs 14 residues. In germline, CDR1 is MDHEN, CDR2 SYDVKM. The CDR3 protein is CASTAGTSSYEQYF. CDR3 nucleotide sequence: TGTGCCAGCACCGCCGGGACTAGCTCCTACGAGCAGTACTTC.

The chain carries TRBV7-2 and TRBJ1-3; D possibly corresponds to TRBD1 (6 bases). The V end lost 5 bases, the J end lost 0 bases, and 14 bases lay between the germline ends. This CDR3 spans 16 amino acids. Germline V gives CDR1 SGHTA, CDR2 FQGNSA. CDR3 bases: TGTGCCAGCAGCGCGACAGGCTCGATCTCTGGAAACACCATATATTTT. Protein: CASSATGSISGNTIYF. Filled out from reference TRBV7-2 and TRBJ1-3, the complete variable domain reads GAGVSQSPSNKVTEKGKDVELRCDPISGHTALYWYRQSLGQGLEFLIYFQGNSAPDKSGLPSDRFSAERTGGSVSTLTIQRTQQEDSAVYLCASSATGSISGNTIYFGEGSWLTVV.

The chain carries TRBV15 and TRBJ2-3, with 7 bases that match TRBD1. CDR3 size: 14 residues. V lost 3 bases and J lost 5; bases outside the gene matches: 5. CDR1 is LNHNV, CDR2 YYDKDF, per germline (reference sequence). DNA for the CDR3: TGTGCCACCAGCAGGAGACAGGGAATAGATACGCAGTATTTT. Translated: CATSRRQGIDTQYF.

The chain joins TRBV28 to TRBJ2-1; 11 nucleotides align to TRBD2. CDR3 size: 16 residues. Germline values: CDR1 MDHEN, CDR2 SYDVKM. The ends lost 2 bases at V and 7 bases at J; junction bases unmatched: 7. The CDR3 coding sequence is TGTGCCAGCAGTTTAGCGTCTAGCGGGAGGCTTAATGAGCAGTTCTTC. The encoded protein is CASSLASSGRLNEQFF. The full variable domain, in which reference TRBV28 and TRBJ2-1 provide the parts outside the CDR3, is DVKVTQSSRYLVKRTGEKVFLECVQDMDHENMFWYRQDPGLGLRLIYFSYDVKMKEKGDIPEGYSVSREKKERFSLILESASTNQTSMYLCASSLASSGRLNEQFFGPGTRLTVL.

The chain uses TRBV5-6 and TRBJ2-3, with TRBD1 matching 8 bases. V was pared by 0 bases and J by 7 bases, with 4 bases of the junction left unmatched. Germline CDR1 reads SGHDT; CDR2 reads YYEEEE. This CDR3 has 14 residues. CDR3 protein: CASSLARGLNTQYF. The CDR3 DNA reads as TGTGCCAGCAGCTTGGCCAGGGGGCTGAATACGCAGTATTTT.

This clone was seen more than once but under ten times. V is TRBV28 and J is TRBJ1-1, with D hard to call. Trimming removed 4 bases from V and 0 bases from J, with 9 bases in between. The germline V gene has CDR1 MDHEN and CDR2 SYDVKM. This CDR3 has 14 residues. The CDR3 loop reads CASSSHSMNTEAFF. The DNA of the CDR3 is TGTGCCAGCAGTTCCCACTCTATGAACACTGAAGCTTTCTTT.

V gene TRBV7-9 combines with J gene TRBJ1-6, with unresolved D. V was pared by 1 base and J by 2 bases, with 12 bases between. The CDR3 totals 17 residues. CDR1 and CDR2 from the germline V gene are SEHNR and FQNEAQ (reference sequence). The CDR3 spells CASSLGGSGTYNSPLHF. The CDR3 DNA reads TGTGCCAGCAGCTTAGGTGGGAGCGGCACCTATAATTCACCCCTCCACTTT.

The rearrangement uses TRBV18 and TRBJ1-5; a possible D gene is TRBD1 (6 bases). Germline CDR1 and CDR2: KGHSH and LQKENI. This CDR3 comprises 17 residues. V lost 3 bases to trimming and J lost 2 bases, with 17 bases between them. CDR3 coding DNA: TGTGCCAGCTCACCGAGAGGGGGGGTTGAGGGCAATCAGCCCCAGCATTTT. Residues: CASSPRGGVEGNQPQHF.

V is TRBV3-1 (or the pseudogene TRBV3-2) and J is TRBJ2-5; D is perhaps TRBD1 (6 bases). The CDR3 has 15 amino acids. Germline V gene sequence: CDR1 LGHDT, CDR2 YNNKEL (reference sequence). Trimming pared 4 bases from V and 1 base from J, leaving 13 bases between. The CDR3 loop reads CASSPYRDTQETQYF. The CDR3 DNA reads as TGTGCCAGCAGCCCGTACCGGGACACCCAAGAGACCCAGTACTTC.

The chain has TRBV10-3 and TRBJ2-2; a possible D gene is TRBD2 (6 bases). The CDR3 is 17 amino acids. The ends were cut back, 6 bases at V and 5 bases at J, with 22 bases in the middle. The V gene's germline CDR1 is ENHRY and CDR2 SYGVKD. DNA for the CDR3: TGTGCCATCAGCCTCTCTGGGGAGGCCAGTTCGACCGGGGAGCTGTTTTTT. Protein product: CAISLSGEASSTGELFF.

The V gene is TRBV2, the J gene TRBJ2-5; the D gene is possibly TRBD1 (5 bases). The V gene's germline CDR1 is SNHLY and CDR2 FYNNEI. The CDR3 consists of 14 residues. Trimming removed 7 bases from V and 0 bases from J, with 12 bases in between. CDR3 nucleotide sequence: TGTGCCAGCATGATGACAGAGTACCAAGAGACCCAGTACTTC. Protein sequence: CASMMTEYQETQYF.

V gene TRBV6-2 or TRBV6-3 combines with J gene TRBJ1-2; maybe TRBD1 (6 bases). The length of the CDR3 is 14 residues. Deletions cut 5 bases from V and 8 bases from J, with 18 bases between. The germline CDR1 and CDR2 sequences are MNHEY and SVGEGT. The CDR3 region is CASSQDSRPGGYTF. In nucleotides, the CDR3 is TGTGCCAGCAGTCAGGACAGCCGACCGGGAGGCTACACCTTC.